Below, 21 T cell receptor beta chains from the same sample are listed, as sequenced in a study of cytomegalovirus exposure and HLA in healthy donors. This PCR relied on a set of 60 Vbeta primers and 13 Jbeta primers. Sequenced by immunoSEQ multiplex PCR; TCRdb stores in-frame clones only, minus some. The table lists about 160,000 clones. The source material was PBMCs. The receptor set was obtained from a man aged 25 to 40 in good health and CMV-seronegative.

The chain recombines TRBV5-1 with TRBJ2-5, with 8 positions matching TRBD2. V lost 4 bases and J lost 2; bases outside the gene matches: 10. The CDR3 spans 16 residues. Germline lookup yields CDR1 SGHRS and CDR2 YFSETQ. The CDR3 reads CASSRGTSGSQETQYF. CDR3 sequence (DNA): TGCGCCAGCAGCCGAGGTACTAGCGGATCTCAAGAGACCCAGTACTTC.

The chain links TRBV7-9 to TRBJ1-5; 9 positions agree with TRBD1. The CDR3 is 15 amino acids. V lost 4 bases, J lost 5 bases, and 6 bases stayed unmatched. Germline assignment: CDR1 SEHNR and CDR2 FQNEAQ (reference sequence). CDR3 protein: CASSSGTGSDQPQHF. CDR3 in DNA: TGTGCCAGCAGCTCAGGGACAGGGTCGGATCAGCCCCAGCATTTT.

The chain couples TRBV7-3 to TRBJ2-2; 7 positions match TRBD1. The CDR3 runs to 14 residues. In germline, CDR1 is SGHTA, CDR2 FQGTGA. V lost 7 bases, J lost 5 bases, and 7 bases stayed unmatched. DNA of the CDR3: TGTGCCAGCACGTACAGGGGAGATACCGGGGAGCTGTTTTTT. As protein: CASTYRGDTGELFF.

The chain joins TRBV10-3 to TRBJ1-2; a weak D match, TRBD1 (5 bases). The V gene's germline CDR1 is ENHRY and CDR2 SYGVKD. The V and J ends lost 10 bases and 0 bases respectively, with 15 bases between them. The CDR3 totals 14 residues. CDR3 in DNA: TGTGCCACCATGGCGGGGGGATCTAACTATGGCTACACCTTC. Protein: CATMAGGSNYGYTF.

V and J are TRBV19 and TRBJ1-4; 8 bases are shared with TRBD1. Germline CDR1 reads LNHDA; CDR2 reads SQIVND (reference sequence). V lost 2 bases to trimming and J lost 4 bases; unmatched junction nucleotides: 3. The length of the CDR3 is 15 residues. The CDR3 nucleotides are TGTGCCAGTAGTATAAGGACAGGGAGTAATGAAAAACTGTTTTTT. Protein product: CASSIRTGSNEKLFF. Using reference TRBV19 and TRBJ1-4 for the parts outside the CDR3, the full variable domain is DGGITQSPKYLFRKEGQNVTLSCEQNLNHDAMYWYRQDPGQGLRLIYYSQIVNDFQKGDIAEGYSVSREKKESFPLTVTSAQKNPTAFYLCASSIRTGSNEKLFFGSGTQLSVL.

The genes are TRBV10-3 and TRBJ1-2; D unresolved. Trimming took off 7 bases at V and 8 bases at J, with 17 bases between the two ends. Germline CDR1 and CDR2: ENHRY and SYGVKD. This CDR3 contains 13 residues. CDR3 protein: CAITLGREGGYTF. The CDR3 DNA reads as TGTGCCATCACCCTCGGACGAGAGGGCGGCTACACCTTC.

J is TRBJ2-7 and V is TRBV7-9, with D possibly matching TRBD1 (6 bases). Germline CDR1 and CDR2: SEHNR and FQNEAQ (reference sequence). This CDR3 has 17 residues. With 5 bases removed from V and 2 bases from J, the gap between germline ends came to 22 bases. The CDR3 DNA reads as TGTGCCAGCAGCCACCCGGGACGGACAGAATTAGCCTACGAGCAGTACTTC. Translating gives CASSHPGRTELAYEQYF. Full variable domain (outside the CDR3, taken from reference TRBV7-9 and TRBJ2-7): DTGVSQNPRHKITKRGQNVTFRCDPISEHNRLYWYRQTLGQGPEFLTYFQNEAQLEKSRLLSDRFSAERPKGSFSTLEIQRTEQGDSAMYLCASSHPGRTELAYEQYFGPGTRLTVT.

This sequence joins TRBV7-2 and TRBJ2-7; D perhaps matches TRBD2 (7 bases). Germline V gives CDR1 SGHTA, CDR2 FQGNSA. There are 13 residues in the CDR3. The ends were cut back, 6 bases at V and 2 bases at J, with 11 bases in the middle. CDR3: CASSRGDTYEQYF. Written as DNA, the CDR3 is TGTGCCAGCAGTCGGGGGGACACCTACGAGCAGTACTTC.

Comment on this clone: One junction end does not reproduce the germline sequence, and a read error may be involved. The chain couples TRBV6-1 to TRBJ1-1; 8 bases agree with TRBD1. Germline V lookup: CDR1 MNHNS, CDR2 SASEGT. The CDR3 totals 12 residues. The CDR3 DNA reads TGTGCCAGCAGAGAAGACAGGGGTCGAGCTTTCTTT. Translation gives CASREDRGRAFF.

The gene calls are TRBV2 and TRBJ1-2, with D maybe TRBD1 (5 bases). CDR1 and CDR2 (germline): SNHLY, FYNNEI. The V gene lost 7 bases and the J gene lost 7 bases, with 19 bases spanning the gap. The CDR3 consists of 14 residues. The CDR3 loop reads CASKAGRGPGGYTF. CDR3 coding DNA: TGTGCCAGCAAGGCAGGGCGCGGTCCGGGTGGCTACACCTTC.

The chain uses TRBV5-6 and TRBJ2-7; 9 bases are a match to TRBD1. The CDR3 is made up of 15 amino acids. CDR1 is SGHDT, CDR2 YYEEEE, per germline. The ends lost 1 base at V and 5 bases at J; junction bases unmatched: 7. The DNA of the CDR3 is TGTGCCAGCAGCTTGTACACAGGGGGCTTCAACGAGCAGTACTTC. It is translated as CASSLYTGGFNEQYF.

J is TRBJ2-1 and V is TRBV29-1, with D maybe TRBD1 (9 bases). Germline loops: CDR1 SQVTM, CDR2 ANQGSEA. CDR3 length equals 17 residues. Trimming cost V 6 bases and J 6 bases, with 27 bases left between them. This CDR3 reads CSVRGTGKLAALNEQFF. CDR3 DNA: TGCAGCGTGAGGGGGACAGGGAAACTAGCGGCCCTCAATGAGCAGTTCTTC.

The chain joins TRBV30 to TRBJ2-1; 7 bases are a match to TRBD2. The CDR3 sequence is 13 residues long. With V trimmed by 6 bases and J by 7 bases, 9 bases remained unmatched. Germline values: CDR1 GTSNPN, CDR2 SVGIG (reference sequence). CDR3 amino acids: CACFPGGGNEQFF. Written as DNA, the CDR3 is TGTGCCTGTTTTCCGGGAGGTGGAAATGAGCAGTTCTTC.

The CDR3: CASSVGGGAETEAFF. The CDR3 DNA reads TGTGCCAGCAGCGTAGGGGGGGGAGCTGAGACCGAAGCTTTCTTT. The V and J genes are TRBV9 and TRBJ1-1; D may be TRBD1 (5 bases). The length of the CDR3 is 15 residues. Looked up from germline, CDR1 is SGDLS and CDR2 is YYNGEE. With 0 bases removed from V and 8 bases from J, the gap between germline ends came to 17 bases.

This chain joins TRBV11-3 and TRBJ2-7, with 7 bases fitting TRBD2. The length of the CDR3 is 13 residues. V trimming: 3 bases; J trimming: 7 bases; junction bases outside the gene matches: 6. CDR1 and CDR2 from the germline V gene are SGHNT and YENEEA. The CDR3 region is CASSFEGGREQYF. The CDR3 nucleotides read TGTGCCAGCAGCTTTGAGGGAGGGCGTGAGCAGTACTTC. The variable domain in full, with the rest retrieved from reference TRBV11-3 and TRBJ2-7, is EAGVVQSPRYKIIEKKQPVAFWCNPISGHNTLYWYLQNLGQGPELLIRYENEEAVDDSQLPKDRFSAERLKGVDSTLKIQPAELGDSAVYLCASSFEGGREQYFGPGTRLTVT.

The chain carries TRBV5-4 and TRBJ2-5; 10 nucleotides align to TRBD2. The J call is uncertain, as TRBJ2-7 better fits the DNA end. The CDR3 has 16 amino acids. Germline assignment: CDR1 SGHNT and CDR2 YYREEE (reference sequence). CDR3 bases: TGTGCCAGCAGCCCTGGACTAGCGGATATAGCCTACGAGCAGTACTTC. It is translated as CASSPGLADIAYEQYF.

The chain links TRBV19 to TRBJ1-2; 7 bases agree with TRBD1. The CDR3 contains 15 residues. Trimming took 6 bases from V and 4 from J; bases not matched to a gene: 11. CDR1 LNHDA and CDR2 SQIVND come from the germline V gene (reference sequence). The CDR3 region is CASSDPGGSSYGYTF. DNA of the CDR3: TGTGCCAGTAGCGATCCAGGGGGATCGTCCTATGGCTACACCTTC.

CDR3 sequence reads: CASSGGGGLRPEAFF. The CDR3 nucleotides are TGTGCCAGCAGCGGGGGGGGAGGACTAAGACCTGAAGCTTTCTTT. The V gene is TRBV9, the J gene TRBJ1-1; D is possibly TRBD1 (5 bases). CDR3 length: 15 amino acids. Germline assignment: CDR1 SGDLS and CDR2 YYNGEE. The V and J ends lost 3 bases and 6 bases respectively, with 18 bases between them.

The chain employs TRBV5-4 and TRBJ2-1, with 7 bases aligning to TRBD2. This CDR3 has 17 residues. Germline V gives CDR1 SGHNT, CDR2 YYREEE (reference sequence). Trimming cost V 5 bases and J 0 bases; bases outside gene matches: 11. CDR3: CASRSSSGPSSYNEQFF. The CDR3, as DNA: TGTGCCAGCAGATCCTCTAGCGGTCCTAGCTCCTACAATGAGCAGTTCTTC.

The genes are TRBV11-2 and TRBJ2-1, with D possibly matching TRBD2 (5 bases). Germline V gene data show CDR1 as SGHAT and CDR2 as FQNNGV. With 0 bases removed from V and 6 bases from J, the gap between germline ends came to 15 bases. CDR3 length: 16 amino acids. Here the CDR3 reads CASSLDLRLAVNEQFF. The CDR3 DNA follows: TGTGCCAGCAGCTTAGATCTGAGGCTAGCCGTCAATGAGCAGTTCTTC.

This chain connects TRBV27 to TRBJ2-7, with 7 bases matching TRBD1. CDR1 MNHEY and CDR2 SMNVEV come from the germline V gene (reference sequence). The V segment lost 6 bases and the J segment 3 bases; nucleotides outside the gene matches: 2. The CDR3 covers 12 residues. This CDR3 is CASRRDSYEQYF. Here the CDR3 DNA reads TGTGCCAGCAGACGGGACAGCTACGAGCAGTACTTC.